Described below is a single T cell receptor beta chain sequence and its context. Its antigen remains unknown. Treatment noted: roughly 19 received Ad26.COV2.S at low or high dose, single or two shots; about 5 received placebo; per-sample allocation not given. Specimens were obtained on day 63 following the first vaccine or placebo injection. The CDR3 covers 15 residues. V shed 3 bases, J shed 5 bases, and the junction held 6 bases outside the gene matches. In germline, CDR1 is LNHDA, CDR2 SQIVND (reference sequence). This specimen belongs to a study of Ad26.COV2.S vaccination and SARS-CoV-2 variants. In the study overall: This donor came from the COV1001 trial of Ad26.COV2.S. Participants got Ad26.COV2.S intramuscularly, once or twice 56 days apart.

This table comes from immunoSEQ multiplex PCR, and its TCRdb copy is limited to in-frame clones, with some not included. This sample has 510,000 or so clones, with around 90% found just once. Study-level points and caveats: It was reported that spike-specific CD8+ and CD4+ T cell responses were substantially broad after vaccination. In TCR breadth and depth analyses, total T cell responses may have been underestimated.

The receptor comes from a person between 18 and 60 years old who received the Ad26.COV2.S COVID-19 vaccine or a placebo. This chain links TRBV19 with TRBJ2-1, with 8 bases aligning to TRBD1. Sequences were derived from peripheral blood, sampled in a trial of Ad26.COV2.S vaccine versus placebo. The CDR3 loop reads CASSISGQDNNEQFF. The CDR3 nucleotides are TGTGCCAGTAGTATCTCGGGACAGGACAACAATGAGCAGTTCTTC.